Described below is a single T cell receptor beta chain sequence and its context. What it binds is not known. The source of the sample is a study of T cell responses to AZD1222 COVID-19 vaccine. Whole-study findings and limits: Dominant at 160-218 and 743-854, vaccine-associated CD4 TCRs also spanned spike. Only 6 or 7 AZD1222 recipients tested seropositive at baseline.

The table came from immunoSEQ multiplex PCR; TCRdb's copy has only in-frame clones and leaves some out. The sample has around 99,000 clones, around 90% seen once. The CDR3 is 15 residues long. The V segment lost 5 bases and the J segment 0 bases; nucleotides outside the gene matches: 4. Germline V gene sequence: CDR1 LNHDA, CDR2 SQIVND (reference sequence). The sequence came from an adult who received the AZD1222 COVID-19 vaccine. The source was peripheral blood, collected 28 days after the second AZD1222 dose. The gene calls are TRBV19 and TRBJ2-7; 10 nucleotides line up with TRBD1. The CDR3 DNA sequence: TGTGCCAGTAGTTGGACAGGGGGAAGCTCCTACGAGCAGTACTTC. Protein: CASSWTGGSSYEQYF.